The rows below give T cell receptor beta chains drawn from one sample of a study of blood T cell repertoires in COVID-19. The assay was immunoSEQ multiplex PCR, and TCRdb's table has in-frame clones only and misses some. The table shows about 73,000 clones, with 80% to 90% occurring only once. The sequencing input was peripheral blood. Every receptor here comes from a man older than 75 with acute or convalescent COVID-19. Both conserved end residues are part of each CDR3. The D gene is left open where the match is weak. Rows give clone size only sometimes, using once, few, many, or a class for an expanded clone.

TRBV2	NA	once	TRBJ1-1	CASSLTRGDTEAFF	TGTGCCAGCAGCTTAACCAGGGGAGACACTGAAGCTTTCTTT
TRBV6-1	TRBD1	NA	TRBJ1-1	CASSSGTGAFEAFF	TGTGCCAGCAGTTCCGGGACAGGTGCTTTTGAAGCTTTCTTT
TRBV19	TRBD2	NA	TRBJ2-3	CASSPRTSGGADTQYF	TGTGCCAGTAGTCCTCGGACTAGCGGGGGGGCAGATACGCAGTATTTT
TRBV5-1	TRBD1	NA	TRBJ2-7	CASSLGQGVHEQYF	TGCGCCAGCAGCTTAGGACAGGGTGTGCACGAGCAGTACTTC
TRBV19	TRBD1	NA	TRBJ2-4	CASSLGQGAKNIQYF	TGTGCCAGTAGTCTCGGACAGGGGGCCAAAAACATTCAGTACTTC
TRBV30	NA	NA	TRBJ1-3	CAWSAGDYSGNTIYF	TGTGCCTGGAGTGCCGGAGATTACTCTGGAAACACCATATATTTT
TRBV5-1	TRBD1	once	TRBJ1-2	CASSPGQGYGYTF	TGCGCCAGCAGCCCCGGACAGGGCTATGGCTACACCTTC
TRBV6-5	TRBD2	once	TRBJ2-3	CASSSGGTDTQYF	TGTGCCAGTTCTAGCGGCGGCACAGATACGCAGTATTTT
TRBV6-5	TRBD1	NA	TRBJ1-1	CASNGQGATEAFF	TGTGCCAGCAACGGACAGGGGGCTACTGAAGCTTTCTTT
TRBV2	TRBD1	NA	TRBJ1-5	CASSPRGPNQPQHF	TGTGCCAGCAGTCCCAGGGGGCCAAATCAGCCCCAGCATTTT
TRBV7-9	NA	NA	TRBJ2-3	CASSSSTDTQYF	TGTGCCAGCAGCTCTAGCACAGATACGCAGTATTTT
TRBV3-1/TRBV3-2	NA	NA	TRBJ2-3	CASSQTGGETDTQYF	TGTGCCAGCAGCCAAACAGGGGGGGAGACAGATACGCAGTATTTT
TRBV7-9	NA	NA	TRBJ2-5	CASSLGDSLRETQYF	TGTGCCAGCAGCTTAGGCGACAGCCTCAGAGAGACCCAGTACTTC
TRBV6-5	TRBD1	NA	TRBJ2-1	CASRPDRGPGNEQFF	TGTGCCAGCAGACCGGACAGGGGTCCGGGCAATGAGCAGTTCTTC
TRBV29-1	TRBD1	NA	TRBJ1-1	CSVGGGRTEAFF	TGCAGCGTTGGAGGGGGCCGTACTGAAGCTTTCTTT
TRBV6-5	NA	NA	TRBJ2-1	CASSPLGDSINEQFF	TGTGCCAGCAGCCCGCTCGGGGACTCAATCAATGAGCAGTTCTTC
TRBV19	NA	NA	TRBJ2-2	CASSTPGYSGELFF	TGTGCCAGTAGTACCCCAGGGTATTCCGGGGAGCTGTTTTTT
TRBV3-1/TRBV3-2	NA	NA	TRBJ1-1	CASKNPQGVNTEAFF	TGTGCCAGCAAGAATCCACAGGGAGTGAACACTGAAGCTTTCTTT
TRBV6-1	NA	NA	TRBJ1-2	CASSEATTGNYGYTF	TGTGCCAGCAGTGAAGCGACTACAGGGAATTATGGCTACACCTTC
TRBV5-5	NA	NA	TRBJ1-2	CASSLDGGSGYTF	TGTGCCAGCAGCTTGGATGGGGGGTCCGGCTACACCTTC
TRBV5-1	NA	NA	TRBJ1-3	CASSRTSGEQGNTIYF	TGCGCCAGCAGCCGGACCTCAGGGGAACAAGGAAACACCATATATTTT
TRBV5-1	NA	NA	TRBJ2-3	CASCIAGQGADTQYF	TGCGCCAGCTGTATAGCGGGGCAGGGGGCAGATACGCAGTATTTT
TRBV14	NA	NA	TRBJ1-1	CASSQQGSSTEAFF	TGTGCCAGCAGCCAACAGGGTTCCAGCACTGAAGCTTTCTTT
TRBV19	TRBD1	NA	TRBJ2-3	CASRGSAGTGPDTQYF	TGTGCCAGTAGGGGAAGTGCGGGGACAGGTCCAGATACGCAGTATTTT
TRBV6-6	NA	NA	TRBJ1-1	CASREQLMNTEAFF	TGTGCCAGCAGGGAACAGCTAATGAACACTGAAGCTTTCTTT
TRBV19	NA	NA	TRBJ1-1	CASSPPGPGRGEAFF	TGTGCCAGTAGTCCCCCCGGGCCCGGGAGGGGTGAAGCTTTCTTT
TRBV9	TRBD1	NA	TRBJ1-6	CASSVGTGRSPLHF	TGTGCCAGCAGCGTCGGGACAGGGAGGTCACCCCTCCACTTT
TRBV28	TRBD1	NA	TRBJ1-2	CASQGAIANYGYTF	TGTGCCAGCCAGGGGGCCATAGCTAACTATGGCTACACCTTC
TRBV5-4	TRBD1	NA	TRBJ1-3	CASSSGTGAMDSGNTIYF	TGTGCCAGCAGCTCAGGCACAGGGGCAATGGATTCTGGAAACACCATATATTTT
TRBV7-9	TRBD1	NA	TRBJ2-3	CASDGTGGTDTQYF	TGTGCCAGCGACGGGACAGGGGGGACAGATACGCAGTATTTT
TRBV5-1	TRBD2	NA	TRBJ2-1	CASSWGLAGVSSYNEQFF	TGCGCCAGCAGCTGGGGACTAGCGGGGGTTAGCTCCTACAATGAGCAGTTCTTC
TRBV15	NA	NA	TRBJ2-2	CATSSGSANTGELFF	TGTGCCACCAGCAGCGGCAGCGCGAACACCGGGGAGCTGTTTTTT
TRBV4-1	TRBD2	NA	TRBJ2-3	CASSLYRLAGVTDTQYF	TGCGCCAGCAGCCTTTATCGACTAGCGGGGGTTACAGATACGCAGTATTTT
TRBV19	NA	NA	TRBJ1-5	CASSITGSNQPQHF	TGTGCCAGTAGTATAACGGGGAGCAATCAGCCCCAGCATTTT
TRBV3-1/TRBV3-2	NA	NA	TRBJ2-2	CASSQPPSVNTGELFF	TGTGCCAGCAGCCAACCCCCGAGCGTGAACACCGGGGAGCTGTTTTTT
TRBV5-6	TRBD2	once	TRBJ2-1	CASSGPGLAGGVNEQFF	TGTGCCAGCAGCGGGCCGGGACTAGCGGGAGGGGTGAATGAGCAGTTCTTC
TRBV4-1	TRBD2	NA	TRBJ2-5	CASSQGRAGGGSLQETQYF	TGCGCCAGCAGCCAAGGCCGAGCGGGGGGGGGCTCCTTGCAAGAGACCCAGTACTTC
TRBV14	NA	few	TRBJ1-1	CASSQDTNTEAFF	TGTGCCAGCAGCCAAGACACTAACACTGAAGCTTTCTTT
TRBV6-5	NA	NA	TRBJ1-1	CASSTRQKNTEAFF	TGTGCCAGCAGTACCCGACAGAAGAACACTGAAGCTTTCTTT
TRBV5-4	TRBD2	NA	TRBJ2-1	CASSLAWAASGLYNEQFF	TGTGCCAGCAGCTTGGCCTGGGCGGCTAGCGGGCTCTACAATGAGCAGTTCTTC
TRBV4-1	TRBD2	NA	TRBJ2-1	CASSQESGRALSSYNEQFF	TGCGCCAGCAGCCAAGAGAGCGGGAGGGCCCTCTCTTCCTACAATGAGCAGTTCTTC
TRBV5-1	NA	NA	TRBJ1-6	CASSFGGLGSPLHF	TGCGCCAGCAGCTTTGGAGGGCTGGGTTCACCCCTCCACTTT
TRBV6-5	TRBD1	NA	TRBJ2-2	CASRGQGSGELFF	TGTGCCAGCAGAGGACAGGGGTCCGGGGAGCTGTTTTTT
TRBV2	NA	NA	TRBJ1-4	CASSYRESNEKLFF	TGTGCCAGCAGTTACAGGGAGTCTAATGAAAAACTGTTTTTT
TRBV6-6	NA	NA	TRBJ1-1	CASRPGYMNTEAFF	TGTGCCAGCAGGCCAGGGTACATGAACACTGAAGCTTTCTTT
TRBV6-4	TRBD1	NA	TRBJ1-1	CASSDSGGTGTEAFF	TGTGCCAGCAGTGACTCGGGCGGGACAGGCACTGAAGCTTTCTTT
TRBV3-1/TRBV3-2	NA	NA	TRBJ2-3	CASSHRGELISDTQYF	TGTGCCAGCAGCCATCGCGGGGAGTTGATATCAGATACGCAGTATTTT
TRBV3-1/TRBV3-2	NA	NA	TRBJ1-1	CASSPHPGVPEAFF	TGTGCCAGCAGCCCCCACCCGGGGGTGCCTGAAGCTTTCTTT
TRBV4-1	TRBD2	NA	TRBJ2-1	CASGGLAEPNEQFF	TGCGCCAGCGGAGGACTAGCGGAACCGAATGAGCAGTTCTTC